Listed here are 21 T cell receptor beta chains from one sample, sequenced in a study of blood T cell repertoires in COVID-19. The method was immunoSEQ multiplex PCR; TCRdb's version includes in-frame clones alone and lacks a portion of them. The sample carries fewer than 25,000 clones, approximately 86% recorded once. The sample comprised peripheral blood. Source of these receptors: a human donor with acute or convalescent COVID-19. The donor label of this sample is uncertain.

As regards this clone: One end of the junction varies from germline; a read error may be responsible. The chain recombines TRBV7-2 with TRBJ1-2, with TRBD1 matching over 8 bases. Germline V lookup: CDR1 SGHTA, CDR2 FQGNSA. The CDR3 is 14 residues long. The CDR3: CASSEDRVAYGYTF. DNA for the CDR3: TGTGCCAGCAGCGAGGACAGGGTCGCATATGGATACACCTTC.

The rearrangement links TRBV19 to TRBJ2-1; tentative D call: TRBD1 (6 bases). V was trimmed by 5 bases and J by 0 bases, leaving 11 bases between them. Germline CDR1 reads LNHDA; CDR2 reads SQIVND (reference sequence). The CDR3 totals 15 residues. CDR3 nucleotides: TGTGCCAGTAGTCCAGGACAGAGCTCCTACAATGAGCAGTTCTTC. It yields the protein CASSPGQSSYNEQFF.

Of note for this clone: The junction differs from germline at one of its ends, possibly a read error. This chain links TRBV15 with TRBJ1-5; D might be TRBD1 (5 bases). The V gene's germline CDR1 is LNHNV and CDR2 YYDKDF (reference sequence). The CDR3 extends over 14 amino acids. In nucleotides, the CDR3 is TGCGCCACCGGGGGGGGAAATAGCAATCAGCCCCAGCATTTT. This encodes CATGGGNSNQPQHF.

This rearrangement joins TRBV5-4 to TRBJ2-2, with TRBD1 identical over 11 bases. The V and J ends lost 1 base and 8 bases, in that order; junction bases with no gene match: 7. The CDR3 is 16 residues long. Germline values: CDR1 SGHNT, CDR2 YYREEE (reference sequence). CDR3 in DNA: TGTGCCAGCAGCTTGCTGGACAGGGGGCGAGGGGGGGAGCTGTTTTTT. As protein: CASSLLDRGRGGELFF.

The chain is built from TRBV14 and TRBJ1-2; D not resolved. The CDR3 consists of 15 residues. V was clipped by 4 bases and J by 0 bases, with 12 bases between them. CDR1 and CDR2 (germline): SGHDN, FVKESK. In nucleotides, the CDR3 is TGTGCCAGCAGCCCTCACCCGGGAGCTAACTATGGCTACACCTTC. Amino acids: CASSPHPGANYGYTF.

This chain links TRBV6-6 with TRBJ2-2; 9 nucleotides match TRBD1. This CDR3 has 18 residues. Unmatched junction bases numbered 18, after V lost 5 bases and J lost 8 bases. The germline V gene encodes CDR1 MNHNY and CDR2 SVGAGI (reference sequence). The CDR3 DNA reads TGTGCCAGCAGTCGCGCTGGGACCGGGACAGGGAGTGGAGGGGAGCTGTTTTTT. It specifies CASSRAGTGTGSGGELFF.

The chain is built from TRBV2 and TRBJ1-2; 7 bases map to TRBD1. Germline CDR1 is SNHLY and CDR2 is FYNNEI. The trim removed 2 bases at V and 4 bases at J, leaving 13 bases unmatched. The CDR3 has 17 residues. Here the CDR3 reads CASSEWGTEDTVYGYTF. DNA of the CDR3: TGTGCCAGCAGTGAATGGGGGACAGAGGACACCGTCTATGGCTACACCTTC. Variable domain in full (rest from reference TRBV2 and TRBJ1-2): EPEVTQTPSHQVTQMGQEVILRCVPISNHLYFYWYRQILGQKVEFLVSFYNNEISEKSEIFDDQFSVERPDGSNFTLKIRSTKLEDSAMYFCASSEWGTEDTVYGYTFGSGTRLTVV.

The CDR3: CASSRTGTSGAFVTQYF. CDR3 DNA: TGTGCCAGCAGCCGAACCGGGACTAGCGGGGCGTTTGTAACCCAGTACTTC. The chain has TRBV3-1 (or the pseudogene TRBV3-2) and TRBJ2-5, with TRBD2 matching over 13 bases. CDR3 length equals 17 residues. CDR1 is LGHDT, CDR2 YNNKEL, per germline (reference sequence). V was pared by 4 bases and J by 8 bases, with 13 bases of the junction left unmatched.

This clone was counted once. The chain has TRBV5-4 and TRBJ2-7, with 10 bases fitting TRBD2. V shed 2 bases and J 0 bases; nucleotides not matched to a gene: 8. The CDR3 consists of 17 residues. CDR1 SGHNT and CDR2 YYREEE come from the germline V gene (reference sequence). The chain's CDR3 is CASSFSSGGGSSYEQYF. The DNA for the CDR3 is TGTGCCAGCAGCTTCAGCAGCGGGGGGGGAAGCTCCTACGAGCAGTACTTC.

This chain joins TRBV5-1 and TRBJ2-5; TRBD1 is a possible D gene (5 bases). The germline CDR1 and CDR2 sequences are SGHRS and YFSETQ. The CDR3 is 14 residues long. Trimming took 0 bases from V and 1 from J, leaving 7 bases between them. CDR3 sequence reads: CASSLEGFQETQYF. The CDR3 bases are TGCGCCAGCAGCTTGGAGGGGTTCCAAGAGACCCAGTACTTC.

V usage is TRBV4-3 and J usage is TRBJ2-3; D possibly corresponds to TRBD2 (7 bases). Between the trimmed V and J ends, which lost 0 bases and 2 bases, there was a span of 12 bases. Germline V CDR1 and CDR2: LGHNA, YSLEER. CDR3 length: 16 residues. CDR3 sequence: CASSQDAGASTDTQYF. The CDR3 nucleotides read TGCGCCAGCAGCCAAGACGCGGGGGCCTCCACAGATACGCAGTATTTT.

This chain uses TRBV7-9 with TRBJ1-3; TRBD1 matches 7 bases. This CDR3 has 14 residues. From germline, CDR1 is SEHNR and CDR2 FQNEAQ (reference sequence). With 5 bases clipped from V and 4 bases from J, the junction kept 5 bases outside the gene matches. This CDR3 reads CASSKTGTGNTIYF. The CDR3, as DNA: TGTGCCAGCAGCAAGACAGGGACAGGAAACACCATATATTTT.

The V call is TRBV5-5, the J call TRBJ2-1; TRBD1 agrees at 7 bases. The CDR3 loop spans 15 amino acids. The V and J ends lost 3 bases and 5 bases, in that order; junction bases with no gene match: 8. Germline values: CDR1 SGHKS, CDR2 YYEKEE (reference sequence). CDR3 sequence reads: CASSWAGTENNEQFF. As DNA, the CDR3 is TGTGCCAGCAGCTGGGCCGGGACAGAAAACAATGAGCAGTTCTTC.

The CDR3 bases are TGTGCCAGCAGCGCGGGACAACCCACAGATACGCAGTATTTT. This sequence encodes CASSAGQPTDTQYF. The chain uses TRBV9 and TRBJ2-3, with a possible D match to TRBD1 (6 bases). V was clipped by 3 bases and J by 2 bases, with 10 bases between them. CDR1 is SGDLS and CDR2 is YYNGEE in the germline V gene. CDR3 length: 14 residues.

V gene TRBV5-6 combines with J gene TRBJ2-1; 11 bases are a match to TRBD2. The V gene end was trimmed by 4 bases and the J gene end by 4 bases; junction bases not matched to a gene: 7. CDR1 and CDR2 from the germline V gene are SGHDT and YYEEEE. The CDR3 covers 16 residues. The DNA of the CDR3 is TGTGCCAGCAGCCCATCGGGACTAGCGGTGTACAATGAGCAGTTCTTC. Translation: CASSPSGLAVYNEQFF.

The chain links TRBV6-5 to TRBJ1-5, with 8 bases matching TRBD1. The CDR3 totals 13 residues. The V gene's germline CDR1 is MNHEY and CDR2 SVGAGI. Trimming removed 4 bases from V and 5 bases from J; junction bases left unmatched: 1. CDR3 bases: TGTGCCAGCAGTTTACAGGGGGATCAGCCCCAGCATTTT. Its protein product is CASSLQGDQPQHF.

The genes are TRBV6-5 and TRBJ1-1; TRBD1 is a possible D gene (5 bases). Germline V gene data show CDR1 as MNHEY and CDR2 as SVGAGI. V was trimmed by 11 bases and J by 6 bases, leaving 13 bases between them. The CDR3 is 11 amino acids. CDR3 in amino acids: CAAAGWPEAFF. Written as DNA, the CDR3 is TGTGCCGCGGCAGGGTGGCCTGAAGCTTTCTTT.

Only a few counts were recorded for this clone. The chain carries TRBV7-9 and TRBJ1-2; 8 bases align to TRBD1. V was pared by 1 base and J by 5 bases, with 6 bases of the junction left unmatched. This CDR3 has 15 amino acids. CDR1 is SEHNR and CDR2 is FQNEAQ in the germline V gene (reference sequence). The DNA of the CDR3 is TGTGCCAGCAGCTTAGATGGACAGGGAGGTTATGGCTACACCTTC. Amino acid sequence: CASSLDGQGGYGYTF.

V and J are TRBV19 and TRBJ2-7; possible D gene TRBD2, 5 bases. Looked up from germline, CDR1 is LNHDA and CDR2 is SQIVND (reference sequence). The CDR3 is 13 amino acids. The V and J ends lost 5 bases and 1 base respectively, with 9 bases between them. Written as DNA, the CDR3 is TGTGCCAGTAGTCCGAGGGAATCCTACGAGCAGTACTTC. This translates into CASSPRESYEQYF.

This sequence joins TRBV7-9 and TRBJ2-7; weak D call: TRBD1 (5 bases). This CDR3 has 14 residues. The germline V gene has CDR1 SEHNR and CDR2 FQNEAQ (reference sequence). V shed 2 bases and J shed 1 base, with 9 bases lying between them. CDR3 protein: CASSLQRGSYEQYF. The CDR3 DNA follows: TGTGCCAGCAGCTTACAAAGGGGATCCTACGAGCAGTACTTC.

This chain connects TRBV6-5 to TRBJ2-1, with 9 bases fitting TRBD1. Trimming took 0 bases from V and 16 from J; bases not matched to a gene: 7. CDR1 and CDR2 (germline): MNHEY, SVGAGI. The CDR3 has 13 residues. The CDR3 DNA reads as TGTGCCAGCAGTTACTCGATAAGGGACAGGGATTTCTTC. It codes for CASSYSIRDRDFF.